The entry below gives a single T cell receptor (beta chain) sequence along with its context. The length of the CDR3 is 14 residues. The germline gives CDR1 SQVTM, CDR2 ANQGSEA. V was shortened by 6 bases and J by 3 bases, with 15 bases between the two germline ends. These data are taken from a study of blood T cell repertoires in COVID-19. Study-wide context: The origin of the acute and convalescent COVID-19 samples was the United States, Italy and Spain. Nucleic acid was either cDNA or gDNA, and it came from T cells, B-cell-depleted T cells, or PBMCs.

The authors' processing: For nucleated cells, counts were estimated from reference gene primer amplification. Data came from immunoSEQ multiplex PCR; TCRdb stores just in-frame clones and leaves some out. V and J calls and clone size are copied from that table; D and trimming were computed from the DNA. Among 200,000 to 250,000 clones listed, 80% were seen once. The receptor was derived from a woman in her seventies with acute or convalescent COVID-19. The chain joins TRBV29-1 to TRBJ2-1; a weak D match, TRBD1 (5 bases). Sequenced sample: peripheral blood. The CDR3 reads CSVPRVGSYNEQFF. The CDR3 region has the DNA TGCAGCGTACCCAGGGTGGGCAGCTACAATGAGCAGTTCTTC.